A single sample gave rise to the 28 T cell receptor beta chains below, sequenced in a study of cytomegalovirus exposure and HLA in healthy donors. PCR amplification relied on 60 Vbeta primers (plus 13 Jbeta primers). Libraries were prepared by immunoSEQ multiplex PCR; TCRdb keeps only in-frame clonotypes and omits some of them. The sample carries some 120,000 clones, 72% recorded once. Sequences were obtained from PBMCs. All receptors come from a man aged 25-45 years in good health and CMV-seronegative.

The chain combines TRBV2 with TRBJ2-5; 12 bases line up with TRBD2. The germline CDR1 and CDR2 sequences are SNHLY and FYNNEI. V lost 6 bases to trimming and J lost 5 bases; unmatched junction nucleotides: 7. This CDR3 is 15 amino acids long. The CDR3 here is CASSPLAGGPETQYF. As DNA, the CDR3 is TGTGCCAGCAGCCCCCTAGCGGGGGGGCCGGAGACCCAGTACTTC.

The chain combines TRBV28 with TRBJ2-7; perhaps TRBD2 as D (6 bases). The germline gives CDR1 MDHEN, CDR2 SYDVKM. V dropped 11 bases and J dropped 6 bases, with 17 bases sitting between them. The length of the CDR3 is 12 residues. CDR3 DNA: TGTGCCGCTGGGGGGACCCTTTCCGAGCAGTACTTC. Residues: CAAGGTLSEQYF.

This clone was seen a few times. V is TRBV7-3 and J is TRBJ1-3; D possibly corresponds to TRBD1 (5 bases). This CDR3 contains 15 residues. Trimming shortened V by 5 bases and J by 4 bases, and 15 bases separated the two germline ends. Germline V gene data show CDR1 as SGHTA and CDR2 as FQGTGA. This CDR3 reads CASSPNPGGGNTIYF. The CDR3 DNA reads as TGTGCCAGCAGCCCCAACCCCGGGGGGGGAAACACCATATATTTT.

V is TRBV7-9 and J is TRBJ2-7; 10 bases line up with TRBD1. V shed 5 bases, J shed 6 bases, and the junction held 4 bases outside the gene matches. Germline assignment: CDR1 SEHNR and CDR2 FQNEAQ (reference sequence). The CDR3 is 13 residues long. CDR3 region: CASSGRDRGEQYF. DNA for the CDR3: TGTGCCAGCAGCGGACGGGACAGGGGCGAGCAGTACTTC.

This clone was found a few times. The chain links TRBV28 to TRBJ1-5, with 8 nucleotides matching TRBD1. In germline, CDR1 is MDHEN, CDR2 SYDVKM. Trimming cost V 4 bases and J 0 bases; bases outside gene matches: 2. The CDR3 contains 15 residues. The CDR3 reads CASSSDRVSNQPQHF. CDR3 nucleotides: TGTGCCAGCAGTTCGGACAGGGTTAGCAATCAGCCCCAGCATTTT.

The V gene is TRBV6-1, the J gene TRBJ2-7, with no clear D. Germline V gene data show CDR1 as MNHNS and CDR2 as SASEGT. The CDR3 is 12 residues long. Trimming took 5 bases from V and 3 from J, leaving 8 bases between them. The CDR3 loop is CASSPRGYEQYF. The CDR3 DNA is TGTGCCAGCAGTCCACGAGGCTACGAGCAGTACTTC.

This chain joins TRBV19 and TRBJ2-4; 10 bases align to TRBD2. V was pared by 8 bases and J by 0 bases, with 13 bases of the junction left unmatched. CDR1 LNHDA and CDR2 SQIVND come from the germline V gene (reference sequence). The CDR3 runs 18 residues. CDR3 DNA sequence: TGTGCCAGTTCTGGACTAGCGGACTTTTCCTTAGCCAAAAACATTCAGTACTTC. Amino acids: CASSGLADFSLAKNIQYF. The variable domain in full, completed from reference TRBV19 and TRBJ2-4, reads DGGITQSPKYLFRKEGQNVTLSCEQNLNHDAMYWYRQDPGQGLRLIYYSQIVNDFQKGDIAEGYSVSREKKESFPLTVTSAQKNPTAFYLCASSGLADFSLAKNIQYFGAGTRLSVL.

This clone came up a few times. The V call is TRBV5-4, the J call TRBJ1-1, with D possibly being TRBD1 (6 bases). CDR3 length: 15 amino acids. The germline CDR1 and CDR2 sequences are SGHNT and YYREEE (reference sequence). V was shortened by 5 bases and J by 2 bases, with 16 bases between the two germline ends. The CDR3, as DNA: TGTGCCAGCAGGACGACACGGGGGGCTAACACTGAAGCTTTCTTT. This sequence encodes CASRTTRGANTEAFF.

The chain combines TRBV5-6 with TRBJ2-5; TRBD1 is a possible D gene (5 bases). Judging by the DNA end, TRBJ2-7 fits better; the J call may be wrong. The CDR3 covers 15 residues. Per germline, CDR1 SGHDT and CDR2 YYEEEE. The CDR3, as DNA: TGTGCCAGCAGCTTATCAGGGCACGACCCTTCCGAGCAGTACTTC. Translated: CASSLSGHDPSEQYF.

The CDR3: CASSLLAGTDTQYF. CDR3 DNA: TGTGCCAGCAGCTTACTAGCGGGGACAGATACGCAGTATTTT. The genes are TRBV7-2 and TRBJ2-3; 9 nucleotides line up with TRBD2. This CDR3 has 14 amino acids. Per the germline V gene, CDR1 is SGHTA and CDR2 is FQGNSA. Trimming cost V 2 bases and J 3 bases; bases outside gene matches: 0.

CDR3 protein: CASSYGSTYEQYF. The CDR3 coding sequence is TGTGCCAGCAGTTACGGTAGCACCTACGAGCAGTACTTC. The chain combines TRBV6-5 with TRBJ2-5; D gene unclear. The DNA matches TRBJ2-7 better at its end, which makes the J call doubtful. The germline V gene has CDR1 MNHEY and CDR2 SVGAGI. The CDR3 runs 13 residues.

This rearrangement joins TRBV11-2 to TRBJ2-2, with 9 bases matching TRBD2. The V and J ends lost 6 bases and 0 bases, in that order; junction bases with no gene match: 5. Germline V gene data show CDR1 as SGHAT and CDR2 as FQNNGV. This CDR3 comprises 16 residues. The CDR3 sequence: CASRSGGPANTGELFF. DNA for the CDR3: TGTGCCAGCAGAAGCGGGGGGCCCGCGAACACCGGGGAGCTGTTTTTT.

The J gene is TRBJ1-2, the V gene TRBV2; D might be TRBD1 (6 bases). CDR1 and CDR2 (germline): SNHLY, FYNNEI. Deletions cut 3 bases from V and 3 bases from J, with 14 bases between. The CDR3 runs 15 residues. CDR3: CASSEAGGGDYGYTF. The CDR3 bases are TGTGCCAGCAGTGAGGCGGGGGGCGGAGACTATGGCTACACCTTC.

V is TRBV4-3 and J is TRBJ2-1; a possible D gene is TRBD1 (6 bases). Germline V gene lookup returns CDR1 LGHNA and CDR2 YSLEER. CDR3 size: 15 residues. Trimming pared 0 bases from V and 6 bases from J, leaving 12 bases between. For the CDR3, the DNA is TGCGCCAGCAGCCAAGATTTAGGGGGTCTCAATGAGCAGTTCTTC. It yields the protein CASSQDLGGLNEQFF.

The V gene is TRBV5-1, the J gene TRBJ1-2; no definite D call. Germline lookup yields CDR1 SGHRS and CDR2 YFSETQ. V lost 0 bases and J 4 bases, leaving 10 bases between the germline ends. This CDR3 spans 14 amino acids. The CDR3 DNA reads as TGCGCCAGCAGCTTGGAAGTCCAGGTCTATGGCTACACCTTC. Translated, it gives CASSLEVQVYGYTF.

The chain recombines TRBV4-1 with TRBJ1-1; tentative D call: TRBD1 (5 bases). The germline gives CDR1 MGHRA, CDR2 YSYEKL. Between the trimmed V and J ends, which lost 6 bases and 1 base, there was a span of 15 bases. The CDR3 consists of 15 residues. The CDR3: CASRNRGDWNTEAFF. CDR3 in DNA: TGCGCCAGCAGAAATAGAGGGGACTGGAACACTGAAGCTTTCTTT.

The rearrangement links TRBV30 to TRBJ1-5; D ambiguous. Germline CDR1 and CDR2: GTSNPN and SVGIG (reference sequence). This CDR3 has 14 residues. Trimming removed 3 bases from V and 1 base from J, with 10 bases in between. The CDR3 loop reads CAWSRGRSNQPQHF. CDR3 nucleotide sequence: TGTGCCTGGAGCCGCGGGAGAAGCAATCAGCCCCAGCATTTT. Variable domain in full (rest from reference TRBV30 and TRBJ1-5): SQTIHQWPATLVQPVGSPLSLECTVEGTSNPNLYWYRQAAGRGLQLLFYSVGIGQISSEVPQNLSASRPQDRQFILSSKKLLLSDSGFYLCAWSRGRSNQPQHFGDGTRLSIL.

This clone has more than one count but fewer than ten. J is TRBJ2-7 and V is TRBV5-1, with 9 bases matching TRBD1. Trimming removed 4 bases from V and 6 bases from J; junction bases left unmatched: 5. Germline V gives CDR1 SGHRS, CDR2 YFSETQ. The CDR3 is 13 residues long. The CDR3, as DNA: TGCGCCAGCAGCGAGGGACAGGGTCGCGAGCAGTACTTC. Its translation is CASSEGQGREQYF.

CDR3 nucleotide sequence: TGTGCCTGGAGTCCGGACAGGGGGACTATGGAGCAGTACTTC. Its protein product is CAWSPDRGTMEQYF. The gene calls are TRBV30 and TRBJ2-7; 10 nucleotides match TRBD1. There are 14 residues in the CDR3. Germline CDR1 is GTSNPN and CDR2 is SVGIG (reference sequence). V was pared by 2 bases and J by 7 bases, with 8 bases of the junction left unmatched.

The CDR3, as DNA: TGTGCCAGTACCTCAGTCCGGACAGGGCCTTATGGCTACACCTTC. It is translated as CASTSVRTGPYGYTF. This chain joins TRBV19 and TRBJ1-2; 8 bases line up with TRBD1. Trimming at V came to 7 bases and at J to 5 bases, leaving 12 bases not matched to a gene. The CDR3 is 15 residues long. Per germline, CDR1 LNHDA and CDR2 SQIVND (reference sequence).

The CDR3 DNA follows: TGTGCCAGCAGACAGGGGGCGGATGAAAAACTGTTTTTT. Amino acids: CASRQGADEKLFF. V and J are TRBV21-1 and TRBJ1-4; the D call of TRBD1 is as the table states it, not checked on the DNA. TRBV21-1 is assigned pseudogene status. The CDR3 loop spans 13 amino acids.

The chain recombines TRBV4-1 with TRBJ1-1, with TRBD1 identical over 9 bases. CDR1 MGHRA and CDR2 YSYEKL come from the germline V gene. Trimming at V came to 1 base and at J to 4 bases, leaving 19 bases not matched to a gene. The CDR3 is 20 amino acids. CDR3 sequence: CASSQAKGGQGAGRGTEAFF. The DNA of the CDR3 is TGCGCCAGCAGCCAAGCCAAAGGGGGACAGGGAGCAGGTAGGGGCACTGAAGCTTTCTTT.

The chain recombines TRBV19 with TRBJ1-6, with 7 bases fitting TRBD1. CDR1 LNHDA and CDR2 SQIVND come from the germline V gene (reference sequence). CDR3 length: 14 residues. Unmatched junction bases numbered 5, after V lost 5 bases and J lost 7 bases. The CDR3: CASSVQGDNSPLHF. The CDR3 DNA follows: TGTGCCAGTAGTGTTCAGGGGGACAATTCACCCCTCCACTTT.

This chain connects TRBV19 to TRBJ2-7; D call uncertain. The V end lost 3 bases, the J end lost 3 bases, and 12 bases lay between the germline ends. The CDR3 loop spans 14 amino acids. Germline lookup yields CDR1 LNHDA and CDR2 SQIVND (reference sequence). The CDR3 region has the DNA TGTGCCAGTAGTATGGGCAGTCCCCTCTACGAGCAGTACTTC. It translates to CASSMGSPLYEQYF. Full variable domain (remainder filled in from reference TRBV19 and TRBJ2-7): DGGITQSPKYLFRKEGQNVTLSCEQNLNHDAMYWYRQDPGQGLRLIYYSQIVNDFQKGDIAEGYSVSREKKESFPLTVTSAQKNPTAFYLCASSMGSPLYEQYFGPGTRLTVT.

The chain recombines TRBV27 with TRBJ1-4, with 12 bases matching TRBD1. The germline CDR1 and CDR2 sequences are MNHEY and SMNVEV (reference sequence). J lost 8 bases, V lost 8 bases, and 3 bases had no gene match. CDR3 size: 13 residues. The DNA of the CDR3 is TGTGCCAGCGGGACAGGGGGCGTAGAAAAACTGTTTTTT. It translates to CASGTGGVEKLFF.

This clone showed up just a few times. The rearrangement uses TRBV7-2 and TRBJ2-6, with TRBD2 as a possible D gene (6 bases). The CDR3 runs 16 residues. Trimming stripped 5 bases from V and 0 bases from J, with 11 bases between. CDR1 and CDR2 (germline): SGHTA, FQGNSA. This CDR3 reads CASSVDGSSGANVLTF. In DNA form, the CDR3 reads TGTGCCAGCAGCGTAGACGGGAGCTCTGGGGCCAACGTCCTGACTTTC.

V gene TRBV6-5 combines with J gene TRBJ2-1, with 11 bases aligning to TRBD2. The ends lost 5 bases at V and 9 bases at J; junction bases unmatched: 3. The CDR3 consists of 13 residues. Germline loops: CDR1 MNHEY, CDR2 SVGAGI. CDR3 in DNA: TGTGCCAGCAGTCGCACTAGCGGGGGTGAGCAGTTCTTC. Translation: CASSRTSGGEQFF.

The chain is built from TRBV10-3 and TRBJ1-2; 9 bases fit TRBD1. Germline V gene sequence: CDR1 ENHRY, CDR2 SYGVKD. The CDR3 is 15 amino acids. The V segment lost 3 bases and the J segment 4 bases; nucleotides outside the gene matches: 6. The CDR3 here is CAISDPGQGSYGYTF. The DNA for the CDR3 is TGTGCCATCAGTGACCCGGGACAGGGTAGCTATGGCTACACCTTC.